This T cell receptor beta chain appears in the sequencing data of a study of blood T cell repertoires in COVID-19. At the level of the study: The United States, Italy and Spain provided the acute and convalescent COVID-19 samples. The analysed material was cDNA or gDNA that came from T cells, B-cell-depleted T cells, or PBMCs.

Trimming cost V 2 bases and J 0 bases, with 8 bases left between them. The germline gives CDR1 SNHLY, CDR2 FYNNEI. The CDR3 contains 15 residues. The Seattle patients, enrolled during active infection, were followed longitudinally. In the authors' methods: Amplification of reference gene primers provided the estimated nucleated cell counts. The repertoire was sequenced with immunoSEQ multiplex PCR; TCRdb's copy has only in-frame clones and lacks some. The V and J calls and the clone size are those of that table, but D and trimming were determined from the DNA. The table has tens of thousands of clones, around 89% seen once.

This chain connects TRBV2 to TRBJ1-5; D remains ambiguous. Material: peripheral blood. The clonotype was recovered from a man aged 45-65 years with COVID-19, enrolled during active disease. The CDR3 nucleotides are TGTGCCAGCAGTGAACAGCGTAATAGCAATCAGCCCCAGCATTTT. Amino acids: CASSEQRNSNQPQHF.